A single T cell receptor (beta chain) is shown here with its context. Its antigen remains unidentified. No much larger clone exists at a distance of one base, and base qualities are not known. The immunoSEQ Assay, a bias-controlled multiplex PCR, was used to amplify TCRbeta CDR3 regions from genomic DNA. Turning to the authors' computational methods: The number of nucleated cells in each sample was estimated by amplification of reference gene primers within the assay. Sequence reads were collapsed and filtered to measure the absolute abundance of every unique TCRbeta CDR3 rearrangement. Productive Simpson clonality was computed per sample as the square root of Simpson's diversity index over productive rearrangements. In TCRdb, the immuneACCESS table is reduced to in-frame sequences with V and J assigned. These tables do not hold every clone; where another copy was compared, an unresolved V gene accounts for under half, and the others remain unexplained. The V and J calls and clone size come from that table; D and trimming were worked out from the DNA. Within this sample are fewer than 200,000 clones, with more than 75% of them counted one time only. The ten top clones hold under 15% of the sample.

This record comes from a study of blood T cell repertoires in COVID-19 (dated by TCRdb to 2018 to 2021). For the wider study: Collaborator samples came from the United States, Italy and Spain and covered acute and convalescent phases of COVID-19. The prospective study material was composed of cDNA or gDNA derived from T cells, B-cell-depleted T cells, or PBMCs. The dataset comprised deeply sampled blood TCRbeta repertoires from subjects exposed to, actively infected with, or recovered from COVID-19. A freely available public database, intended as a resource for researchers studying the immune response to SARS-CoV-2, is where the repertoires were released. Samples came from the ongoing ImmuneRACE study (first 160 participants) plus 1,254 subjects from 6 global collaborators. The sample metadata nearly always contained a de-identified subject ID, COVID-19 status, age in years and sex. Where available, HLA class I and class II types were obtained from metadata supplied by the sample provider rather than from assay-based typing. Points the paper makes about the study in general: The quantity of clinical and demographic metadata differed by source and by participant and was supplied without curation.

In Seattle, one collaborating source enrolled patients while the infection was active and tracked those patients longitudinally over the course of disease. Whole blood was collected in K2EDTA tubes by collaborating institutions according to the institutions' own protocols. Collaborator samples were shipped for TCRbeta analysis as frozen whole blood, isolated PBMCs, or DNA extracted from either sample type. V and J are trimmed by 0 bases and 4 bases, and the gene matches miss 8 bases of the junction. Including cysteine and phenylalanine, the CDR3 has 16 amino acids. The CDR3 DNA has 48 bases and is translated from base 1. As encoded in the germline V gene, CDR1 is MGHDK while CDR2 is SYGVNS.

This TCR derives from a woman aged 70-85 years with COVID-19, enrolled during active disease. Specimen: peripheral blood. The chain is encoded by TRBV25-1 joined to TRBJ2-5, with TRBD2 matching 7 junction bases. Here the CDR3 is given as CASSEYRAGDSETQYF. The DNA reads TGTGCCAGCAGTGAATATCGGGCGGGAGACTCAGAGACCCAGTACTTC.